The rows below give T cell receptor beta chains drawn from one sample of a study of blood T cell repertoires in COVID-19. Method: immunoSEQ multiplex PCR; TCRdb's copy keeps in-frame clones and lacks some. In the table there are tens of thousands of clones, about 83% of which are singletons. Sequenced material: peripheral blood. The receptors were gathered from a woman older than 75 with acute or convalescent COVID-19. CDR3s include the opening cysteine and the closing phenylalanine or tryptophan. The D gene is left open where the match is weak. Size values are once, few and many counts, or a class for expanded clones, and some rows have none.

j_gene,d_gene,abundance,v_gene,CDR3nt,CDR3aa
TRBJ2-1,.,few,TRBV9,TGTGCCAGCAGCGATAACAGTCGCTCCTACAATGAGCAGTTCTTC,CASSDNSRSYNEQFF
TRBJ2-1,TRBD1,few,TRBV7-6,TGTGCCAGCAGCTTAGGGCCGGGACAGACCAATGAGCAGTTCTTC,CASSLGPGQTNEQFF
TRBJ1-2,.,once,TRBV2,TGTGCCAGCAGTGGAACCCTAGAGTACTATGGCTACACCTTC,CASSGTLEYYGYTF
TRBJ1-6,.,.,TRBV19,TGTGCCAGTAGTATTAGCGGGGGACCCCTCCACTTT,CASSISGGPLHF
TRBJ2-7,.,.,TRBV6-1,TGTGCCAGCAGTTATCAGGATCAGACCTACGAGCAGTACTTC,CASSYQDQTYEQYF
TRBJ1-4,.,.,TRBV7-9,TGTGCCAGCAGCTTAGGTTTGGGGCAGCTTAATGAAAAACTGTTTTTT,CASSLGLGQLNEKLFF
TRBJ2-7,TRBD2,.,TRBV7-8,TGTGCCAGCAGCTTTAGGTTAGCGGGACTAAACTACGAGCAGTACTTC,CASSFRLAGLNYEQYF
TRBJ2-1,.,.,TRBV28,TGTGCCAGCAGTTTAGCTGGGACTGACTCCTACAATGAGCAGTTCTTC,CASSLAGTDSYNEQFF
TRBJ2-7,TRBD2,.,TRBV19,TGTGCCAGTAGTCCCCTAGCGGAGCCGTACGAGCAGTACTTC,CASSPLAEPYEQYF
TRBJ2-1,TRBD2,.,TRBV6-2/TRBV6-3,TGTGCCAGCAGTTACCGACTAGCGGGAGGGCCCAATGAGCAGTTCTTC,CASSYRLAGGPNEQFF
TRBJ2-7,.,.,TRBV28,TGTGCCAGCAGTCCCTCGAGGGGCGCGGGGTACGAGCAGTACTTC,CASSPSRGAGYEQYF
TRBJ2-3,TRBD1,.,TRBV12-3/TRBV12-4,TGTGCCAGCCGACAGGGGGCAACAGATACGCAGTATTTT,CASRQGATDTQYF
TRBJ1-5,TRBD1,.,TRBV24-1,TGTGCCACCAGTAGATTCTTTCGGGACAGGGATGGGGATCAGCCCCAGCATTTT,CATSRFFRDRDGDQPQHF
TRBJ1-2,.,.,TRBV4-3,TGCGCCAGCAGCCAAGGAGTGGCCCTTCAGAGGCATGGCTACACCTTC,CASSQGVALQRHGYTF
TRBJ1-5,TRBD1,.,TRBV5-1,TGCGCCAGCAGCTTGGGAGGGGGCAGCCATCAGCCCCAGCATTTT,CASSLGGGSHQPQHF
TRBJ1-6,.,.,TRBV7-2,TGTGCCAGCAGCTTCTCCGGGGGAGGGCCCCTCCACTTT,CASSFSGGGPLHF
TRBJ2-1,.,.,TRBV9,TGTGCCAGCAGCGTAGGGGAGAGGGATGCAAATGAGCAGTTCTTC,CASSVGERDANEQFF
TRBJ1-5,.,.,TRBV6-6,TGTGCCAGCAGTTACGGCAGGGATAATCAGCCCCAGCATTTT,CASSYGRDNQPQHF
TRBJ2-4,TRBD2,.,TRBV2,TGTGCCAGCAGTGATGGACTAGCGGGAATAAGGACTATTCAGTACTTC,CASSDGLAGIRTIQYF
TRBJ1-3,.,.,TRBV18,TGTGCCAGCTCACCTCGGGAATTCTACTCTGGAAACACCATATATTTT,CASSPREFYSGNTIYF
TRBJ2-2,TRBD1,once,TRBV18,TGTGCCAGCTCGCGGGACAGGGACGGGGAGCTGTTTTTT,CASSRDRDGELFF
TRBJ2-7,TRBD1,few,TRBV3-1/TRBV3-2,TGTGCCAGCACCGCCAGGGGGAAGGGCTACGAGCAGTACTTC,CASTARGKGYEQYF
TRBJ2-2,.,.,TRBV4-1,TGCGCCAGCAGCCAACTAGCCACCACCGGGGAGCTGTTTTTT,CASSQLATTGELFF
TRBJ2-7,.,.,TRBV10-1,TGCGCCAGCAGTGACAGGGTGAACGAGCAGTACTTC,CASSDRVNEQYF
TRBJ2-1,.,few,TRBV11-2,TGTGCCAGCAGCCAACCTACAGGGTACAATGAGCAGTTCTTC,CASSQPTGYNEQFF
TRBJ2-7,TRBD1,.,TRBV7-2,TGTGCCAGCAGCGACGGACAGGCCCGTTACGAGCAGTACTTC,CASSDGQARYEQYF
TRBJ2-2,TRBD2,.,TRBV4-1,TGCGCCAGCAGCCAACTAGCGGGAGGGCCGGCGAACACCGGGGAGCTGTTTTTT,CASSQLAGGPANTGELFF
TRBJ2-3,.,.,TRBV9,TGTGCCAGCAGCGTAGCGGGGTGGTTAGATACGCAGTATTTT,CASSVAGWLDTQYF